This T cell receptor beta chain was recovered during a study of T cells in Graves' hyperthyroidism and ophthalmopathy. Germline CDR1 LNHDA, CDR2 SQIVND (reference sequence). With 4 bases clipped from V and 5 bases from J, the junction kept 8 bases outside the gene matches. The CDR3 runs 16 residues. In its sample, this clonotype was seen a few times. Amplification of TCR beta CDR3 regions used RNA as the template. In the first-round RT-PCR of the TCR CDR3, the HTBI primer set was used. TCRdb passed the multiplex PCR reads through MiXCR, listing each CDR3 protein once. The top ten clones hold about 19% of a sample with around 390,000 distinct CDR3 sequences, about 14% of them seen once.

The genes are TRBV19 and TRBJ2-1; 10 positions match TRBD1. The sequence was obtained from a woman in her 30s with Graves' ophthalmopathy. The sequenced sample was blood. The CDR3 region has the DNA TGTGCCAGTAGTAGCCCAGGGACAGGGGCCGACAATGAGCAGTTCTTC. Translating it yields CASSSPGTGADNEQFF. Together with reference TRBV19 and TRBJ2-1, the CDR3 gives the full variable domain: DGGITQSPKYLFRKEGQNVTLSCEQNLNHDAMYWYRQDPGQGLRLIYYSQIVNDFQKGDIAEGYSVSREKKESFPLTVTSAQKNPTAFYLCASSSPGTGADNEQFFGPGTRLTVL.